These 20 T cell receptor beta chains share one sample of origin, sequenced in a study of metastatic and nonmetastatic thyroid tumors (dated by TCRdb to the early 2020s). No patient had received any treatment before thyroid surgery. Receptors were amplified or captured by PCR. The run used an Illumina HiSeq 4000. TCRdb cleaned the public reads at Q25 with fastp, built clones with MiXCR and kept in-frame beta chains. This sample holds around 15,000 clones; about 24% were observed only once. About 8% of the sample is taken by the ten largest. Sequenced: adjacent normal tissue. These receptors originate from a female donor with papillary thyroid cancer or a benign thyroid nodule (not recorded which). Some clones in this sample may be carry-over from other donors' samples.

By sample fraction, this clone is medium-sized. In DNA, the CDR3 is TGCAGTGCTAGGGACGGGACAGGTCCAACCTACGAGCAGTACTTC. Translated, it gives CSARDGTGPTYEQYF. The rearrangement joins TRBV20-1 to TRBJ2-7; 8 bases line up with TRBD1. The trim removed 3 bases at V and 2 bases at J, leaving 9 bases unmatched. The CDR3 runs to 15 residues. CDR1 and CDR2 (germline): DFQATT, SNEGSKA (reference sequence).

The CDR3 here is CASSTRDSGITDTQYF. In DNA form, the CDR3 reads TGCGCCAGCAGCACCCGGGACAGCGGGATCACAGATACGCAGTATTTT. The chain combines TRBV5-1 with TRBJ2-3, with D perhaps given as TRBD1 or TRBD2 (7 bases each). The CDR3 totals 16 residues. CDR1 and CDR2 from the germline V gene are SGHRS and YFSETQ. Between the trimmed V and J ends, which lost 4 bases and 2 bases, there was a span of 17 bases.

The CDR3 sequence is CASSLAGGDSNQPQHF. For the CDR3, the DNA is TGTGCCAGCAGCTTGGCCGGCGGGGATAGCAATCAGCCCCAGCATTTT. The genes are TRBV5-8 and TRBJ1-5; no definite D call. Trimming shortened V by 0 bases and J by 0 bases, and 10 bases separated the two germline ends. The CDR3 extends over 16 amino acids. Germline V lookup: CDR1 SGHTS, CDR2 YDEGEE.

This clone showed up just a few times. The gene calls are TRBV28 and TRBJ2-7; tentatively, D is TRBD1 (5 bases). The CDR3 runs 14 residues. Trimming left V 6 bases short and J 4 bases short, with 16 bases between. Germline V lookup: CDR1 MDHEN, CDR2 SYDVKM. This CDR3 is CASSLAEQEYEQYF. The CDR3 bases are TGTGCCAGCAGCTTGGCCGAACAGGAGTACGAGCAGTACTTC.

The rearrangement uses TRBV7-9 and TRBJ2-5, with 7 positions matching TRBD1. From germline, CDR1 is SEHNR and CDR2 FQNEAQ (reference sequence). CDR3 size: 17 residues. J was trimmed by 0 bases and V by 6 bases; bases with no gene match: 13. The CDR3 spells CASRLDGTEWYQETQYF. CDR3 bases: TGTGCCAGCAGATTGGATGGGACAGAGTGGTACCAAGAGACCCAGTACTTC.

There are many counts of this clone. The chain recombines TRBV9 with TRBJ2-7, with 7 bases identical to TRBD2. CDR3 length: 15 amino acids. The germline V gene has CDR1 SGDLS and CDR2 YYNGEE. The V gene end was trimmed by 4 bases and the J gene end by 3 bases; junction bases not matched to a gene: 10. This chain's CDR3 is CASSPSGGLNYEQYF. As DNA, the CDR3 is TGTGCCAGCAGCCCGTCGGGGGGTTTGAACTACGAGCAGTACTTC. Supplemented by reference TRBV9 and TRBJ2-7, the full variable domain reads DSGVTQTPKHLITATGQRVTLRCSPRSGDLSVYWYQQSLDQGLQFLIQYYNGEERAKGNILERFSAQQFPDLHSELNLSSLELGDSALYFCASSPSGGLNYEQYFGPGTRLTVT.

The table lists this clone with many counts. The rearrangement links TRBV9 to TRBJ2-1; TRBD2 matches 7 bases. The V and J ends lost 0 bases and 0 bases, in that order; junction bases with no gene match: 3. The CDR3 covers 16 residues. The germline V gene has CDR1 SGDLS and CDR2 YYNGEE. The chain's CDR3 is CASSVGLAPSYNEQFF. The CDR3 DNA is TGTGCCAGCAGCGTAGGACTAGCCCCCTCCTACAATGAGCAGTTCTTC.

This clone was seen repeatedly, ten times or more. A much bigger clone sits one base away, suggesting this may be a read error. Distinct nucleotide sequences in the sample also encode this CDR3. The chain recombines TRBV30 with TRBJ2-5; D might be TRBD2 (5 bases). CDR1 GTSNPN and CDR2 SVGIG come from the germline V gene (reference sequence). This CDR3 is built from 15 residues. V lost 0 bases and J lost 4, with 15 bases in between. The CDR3 DNA follows: TGTGCCTGGAGTGTCGCAGGACTTATACGAGAGACCCAGTACTTC. This codes for CAWSVAGLIRETQYF.

By its share, this clone is medium-sized. This chain links TRBV12-3 or TRBV12-4 with TRBJ1-1, with D uncertain. CDR3 length: 13 residues. V dropped 5 bases and J dropped 2 bases, with 9 bases sitting between them. CDR3 protein: CASSRYRNTEAFF. The CDR3 nucleotides read TGTGCCAGCAGTCGATACAGAAACACTGAAGCTTTCTTT.

Note on this clone: The germline gene is not matched at one end of the junction; a read error may be the cause. V and J are TRBV15 and TRBJ1-1; no clear D. Germline V gives CDR1 LNHNV, CDR2 YYDKDF (reference sequence). This CDR3 is 13 amino acids long. CDR3 protein: CTTSRVGSGEAFF. DNA of the CDR3: TGTACCACCAGCAGAGTAGGGTCAGGAGAAGCTTTCTTT.

This clone has a handful of counts. The gene calls are TRBV6-1 and TRBJ1-5; D is perhaps TRBD1 (5 bases). The V and J ends lost 8 bases and 7 bases respectively, with 12 bases between them. Germline lookup yields CDR1 MNHNS and CDR2 SASEGT. The CDR3 consists of 12 residues. The CDR3 bases are TGTGCCAGCCACAGCGGGGGGCAGCCCCAGCATTTT. Translating it yields CASHSGGQPQHF.

This clone has at least ten counts. The chain joins TRBV9 to TRBJ2-7, with 10 positions matching TRBD1. This CDR3 contains 15 residues. Trimming took 3 bases from V and 0 from J; bases not matched to a gene: 3. CDR1 and CDR2 (germline): SGDLS, YYNGEE. The CDR3 DNA is TGTGCCAGCAGCGCGAGGGACAGGGGCTCCTACGAGCAGTACTTC. Translated, it gives CASSARDRGSYEQYF.

The CDR3 sequence: CASSLVVTGGKFYEQYF. DNA for the CDR3: TGTGCCAGCAGTTTAGTAGTTACAGGGGGCAAGTTCTACGAGCAGTACTTC. The rearrangement uses TRBV12-3 or TRBV12-4 and TRBJ2-7, with 9 bases identical to TRBD1. The CDR3 is 17 amino acids. The V gene end was trimmed by 1 base and the J gene end by 3 bases; junction bases not matched to a gene: 10.

This clone is categorized as medium-sized. The chain is built from TRBV2 and TRBJ1-1, with D possibly matching TRBD1 (6 bases). The CDR3 loop spans 14 amino acids. In germline, CDR1 is SNHLY, CDR2 FYNNEI. Trimming shortened V by 6 bases and J by 8 bases, and 19 bases separated the two germline ends. CDR3 coding DNA: TGTGCCAGCAGGGGGGCAGGGGATGAGTGGGAAGCTTTCTTT. Translated, it gives CASRGAGDEWEAFF.

CDR3 residues: CASSLTHNEQFF. CDR3 coding DNA: TGTGCCAGCAGCCTTACTCACAATGAGCAGTTCTTC. J is TRBJ2-5 and V is TRBV3-1; D call uncertain. The better agreement between TRBJ2-1 and the DNA end casts doubt on the J call. The CDR3 runs to 12 residues. Per germline, CDR1 LGHDT and CDR2 YNNKEL (reference sequence).

There are many counts of this clone. The chain recombines TRBV6-1 with TRBJ2-7, with 10 bases matching TRBD1. The CDR3 covers 13 residues. CDR1 and CDR2 from the germline V gene are MNHNS and SASEGT. V shed 8 bases, J shed 1 base, and the junction held 2 bases outside the gene matches. CDR3 coding DNA: TGTGCCAGCGGGGGACAGGGGTCCTACGAGCAGTACTTC. This sequence encodes CASGGQGSYEQYF.

By share of the sample, this clone is medium-sized. This chain joins TRBV24-1 and TRBJ2-2, with a possible D match to TRBD1 (5 bases). The CDR3 is 15 amino acids. The germline V and J ends were trimmed by 0 bases and 5 bases, with 9 bases remaining between them. Germline V gene lookup returns CDR1 KGHDR and CDR2 SFDVKD. The chain's CDR3 is CATSDLGPGTGELFF. CDR3 coding DNA: TGTGCCACCAGTGATTTGGGACCAGGGACCGGGGAGCTGTTTTTT.

The chain has TRBV24-1 and TRBJ2-3; D might be TRBD1 (6 bases). Germline CDR1 KGHDR, CDR2 SFDVKD. V lost 5 bases to trimming and J lost 1 base, with 15 bases between them. This CDR3 comprises 16 residues. CDR3 protein: CATSGLGQYGTDTQYF. In nucleotides, the CDR3 is TGTGCCACCAGTGGTTTAGGACAGTATGGCACAGATACGCAGTATTTT.

This clone was seen a handful of times. One end of the junction varies from germline; a read error may be responsible. V gene TRBV10-2 combines with J gene TRBJ2-2; D is ambiguous. Germline CDR1 WSHSY, CDR2 SAAADI. CDR3 length: 15 residues. The CDR3 nucleotides are TGCGCCAGCAGTGAGTCGGGGTGCCACACCGGTGAGCTGTTTTTT. It codes for CASSESGCHTGELFF.

This clone occurred many times. The chain couples TRBV30 to TRBJ2-7, with no clear D. The CDR3 runs to 13 residues. Germline CDR1 GTSNPN, CDR2 SVGIG (reference sequence). V was cut by 2 bases and J by 3 bases, with 11 bases left in between. The CDR3, as DNA: TGTGCCTGGAGTCTTGGATCTGACTACGAGCAGTACTTC. This gives the protein CAWSLGSDYEQYF. The complete variable domain, with remaining parts taken from reference TRBV30 and TRBJ2-7, reads SQTIHQWPATLVQPVGSPLSLECTVEGTSNPNLYWYRQAAGRGLQLLFYSVGIGQISSEVPQNLSASRPQDRQFILSSKKLLLSDSGFYLCAWSLGSDYEQYFGPGTRLTVT.